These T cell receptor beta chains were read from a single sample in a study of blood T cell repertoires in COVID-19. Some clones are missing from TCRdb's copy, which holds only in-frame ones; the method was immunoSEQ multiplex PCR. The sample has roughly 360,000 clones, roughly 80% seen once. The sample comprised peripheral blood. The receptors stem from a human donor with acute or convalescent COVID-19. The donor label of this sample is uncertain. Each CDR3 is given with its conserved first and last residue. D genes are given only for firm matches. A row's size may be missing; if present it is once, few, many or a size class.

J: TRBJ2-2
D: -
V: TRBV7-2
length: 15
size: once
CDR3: CASSYSRGDTGELFF
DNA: TGTGCCAGCAGCTATTCCAGGGGGGACACCGGGGAGCTGTTTTTT

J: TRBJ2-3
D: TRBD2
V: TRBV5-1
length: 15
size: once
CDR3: CASSLVAGFTDTQYF
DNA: TGCGCCAGCAGCTTGGTAGCGGGCTTCACAGATACGCAGTATTTT

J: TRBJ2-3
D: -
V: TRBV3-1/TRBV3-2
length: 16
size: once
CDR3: CASSQTGLTSTDTQYF
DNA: TGTGCCAGCAGCCAAACCGGACTAACAAGCACAGATACGCAGTATTTT

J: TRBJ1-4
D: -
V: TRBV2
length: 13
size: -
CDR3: CASRQGMESKLFF
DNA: TGTGCCAGCCGTCAGGGAATGGAGTCAAAACTGTTTTTT

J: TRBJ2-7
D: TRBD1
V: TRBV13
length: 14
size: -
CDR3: CASRLQGVTYEQYF
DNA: TGTGCCAGCAGGTTACAGGGGGTCACCTACGAGCAGTACTTC

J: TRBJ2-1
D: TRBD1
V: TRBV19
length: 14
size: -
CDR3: CAIPGQGANNEQFF
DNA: TGTGCCATTCCGGGACAGGGGGCAAACAATGAGCAGTTCTTC

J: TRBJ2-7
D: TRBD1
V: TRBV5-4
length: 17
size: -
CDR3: CASSLGYRDREQDEQYF
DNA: TGTGCCAGCAGCTTGGGTTACCGGGACAGGGAGCAGGACGAGCAGTACTTC

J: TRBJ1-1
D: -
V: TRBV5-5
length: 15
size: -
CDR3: CASTNGPRVNTEAFF
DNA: TGTGCCAGCACCAATGGGCCGAGAGTGAACACTGAAGCTTTCTTT

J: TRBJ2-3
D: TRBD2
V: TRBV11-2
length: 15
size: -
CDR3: CASSLLAGITDTQYF
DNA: TGTGCCAGCAGCTTGCTAGCGGGTATAACAGATACGCAGTATTTT

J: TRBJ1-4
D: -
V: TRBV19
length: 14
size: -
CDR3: CASSARGLGEKLFF
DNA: TGTGCCAGTAGTGCCCGGGGTCTCGGGGAAAAACTGTTTTTT

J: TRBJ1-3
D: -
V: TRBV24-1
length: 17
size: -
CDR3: CATSDLKGIGSGNTIYF
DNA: TGTGCCACCAGTGATTTAAAGGGGATTGGATCTGGAAACACCATATATTTT

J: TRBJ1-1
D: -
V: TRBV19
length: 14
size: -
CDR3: CASSKINSGTEAFF
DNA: TGTGCCAGTAGTAAGATTAACAGTGGCACTGAAGCTTTCTTT

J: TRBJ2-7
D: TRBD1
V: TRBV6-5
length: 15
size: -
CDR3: CASNRLAGGRREQYF
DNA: TGTGCCAGCAATAGGTTGGCAGGGGGAAGGAGGGAGCAGTACTTC

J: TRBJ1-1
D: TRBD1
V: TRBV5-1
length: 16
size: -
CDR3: CASSLVQGELSTEAFF
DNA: TGCGCCAGCAGCTTGGTCCAGGGGGAACTGAGCACTGAAGCTTTCTTT

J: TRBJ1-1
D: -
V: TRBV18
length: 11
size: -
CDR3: CASSLHTEAFF
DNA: TGTGCCAGCTCACTTCATACTGAAGCTTTCTTT

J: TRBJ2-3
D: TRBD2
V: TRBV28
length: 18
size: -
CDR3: CASSQRPGASGSTDTQYF
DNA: TGTGCCAGCAGCCAGCGGCCTGGGGCTAGCGGAAGCACAGATACGCAGTATTTT

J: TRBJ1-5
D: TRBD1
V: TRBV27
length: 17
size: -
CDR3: CATKKSDRGLVNQPQHF
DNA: TGTGCCACCAAAAAGTCGGACAGGGGGCTTGTTAATCAGCCCCAGCATTTT

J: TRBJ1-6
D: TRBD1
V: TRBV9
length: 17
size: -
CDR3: CASSARPGTGVDSPLHF
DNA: TGTGCCAGCAGCGCTCGTCCCGGGACAGGGGTTGATTCACCCCTCCACTTT

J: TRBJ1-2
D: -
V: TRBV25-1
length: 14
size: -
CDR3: CASSEGAGIYGYTF
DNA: TGTGCCAGCAGTGAAGGGGCAGGGATCTATGGCTACACCTTC

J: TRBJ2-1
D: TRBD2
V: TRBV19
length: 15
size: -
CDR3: CASQSGLADYNEQFF
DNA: TGTGCCAGTCAAAGCGGACTAGCGGACTACAATGAGCAGTTCTTC

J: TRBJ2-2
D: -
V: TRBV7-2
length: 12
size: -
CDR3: CASSLDYGELFF
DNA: TGTGCCAGCAGCTTAGACTACGGGGAGCTGTTTTTT

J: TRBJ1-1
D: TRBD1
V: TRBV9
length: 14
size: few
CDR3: CASSVGGQGPEAFF
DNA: TGTGCCAGCAGCGTAGGGGGACAGGGTCCTGAAGCTTTCTTT

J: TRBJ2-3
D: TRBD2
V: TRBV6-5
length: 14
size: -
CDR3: CASTSSGGGGTQYF
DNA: TGTGCCAGCACCAGTAGCGGGGGCGGCGGGACGCAGTATTTT

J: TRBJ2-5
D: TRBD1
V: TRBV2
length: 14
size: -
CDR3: CASRQGANSETQYF
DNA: TGTGCCAGCCGACAGGGGGCTAACTCAGAGACCCAGTACTTC